A single sample is the source of the 18 T cell receptor beta chains below, sequenced in a study of graft-versus-host responses after intestinal transplantation. Sequencing was performed with immunoSEQ multiplex PCR; in TCRdb, only in-frame clones are kept and a portion is missing. This repertoire shows about 8,600 clones, roughly 31% found once; its top ten account for 5.1%. The sample here was alloreactive CD4+ T cells from a mixed lymphocyte reaction culture, taken before intestinal transplant. The subset here: CFSE-low proliferating T cells sorted from approximately six-day pre-transplant mixed lymphocyte reaction (GvH or HvG direction). The receptors come from a human patient who received an intestinal transplant.

The chain joins TRBV5-1 to TRBJ1-1, with D unclear. Trimming stripped 2 bases from V and 6 bases from J, with 14 bases between. This CDR3 has 14 residues. Germline loops: CDR1 SGHRS, CDR2 YFSETQ. Here the CDR3 DNA reads TGCGCCAGCAGCTTCAGCGGGGAGAAGGCTGAAGCTTTCTTT. The encoded protein is CASSFSGEKAEAFF.

The genes are TRBV27 and TRBJ1-5, with D perhaps TRBD1 (5 bases). Germline V gene sequence: CDR1 MNHEY, CDR2 SMNVEV (reference sequence). This CDR3 region has 12 residues. V was shortened by 7 bases and J by 6 bases, with 10 bases between the two germline ends. CDR3 region: CASKGWGQPQHF. The CDR3 DNA sequence: TGTGCCAGCAAGGGGTGGGGTCAGCCCCAGCATTTT.

The CDR3 nucleotides read TGTGCCAGCATAGCGGGGGGGCCCACCGGGGAGCTGTTTTTT. As protein: CASIAGGPTGELFF. The rearrangement uses TRBV6-1 and TRBJ2-2; 11 bases are a match to TRBD2. V was clipped by 7 bases and J by 4 bases; unmatched bases: 2. The germline CDR1 and CDR2 sequences are MNHNS and SASEGT. CDR3 length: 14 residues.

The CDR3 reads CASSLDAANYGYTF. In nucleotides, the CDR3 is TGCGCCAGCAGCTTGGACGCAGCTAACTATGGCTACACCTTC. The V and J genes are TRBV5-1 and TRBJ1-2; D is unclear. V dropped 0 bases and J dropped 0 bases, with 6 bases sitting between them. Per the germline V gene, CDR1 is SGHRS and CDR2 is YFSETQ. The CDR3 loop spans 14 amino acids.

This clone ranks as medium-sized. V usage is TRBV4-1 and J usage is TRBJ1-1; D uncertain. The V end lost 2 bases, the J end lost 5 bases, and 15 bases lay between the germline ends. Germline V gives CDR1 MGHRA, CDR2 YSYEKL. The CDR3 totals 15 residues. This CDR3 is CASSQTGVGMTEAFF. In nucleotides, the CDR3 is TGCGCCAGCAGCCAAACCGGGGTAGGGATGACTGAAGCTTTCTTT.

CDR3 residues: CASRADLTGSGTDTQYF. CDR3 nucleotide sequence: TGTGCCAGCAGGGCGGACTTGACTGGAAGCGGCACAGATACGCAGTATTTT. V and J are TRBV25-1 and TRBJ2-3, with D possibly TRBD2 on 5 matching bases. The CDR3 has 17 residues. Trimming cost V 6 bases and J 1 base, with 20 bases left between them. CDR1 MGHDK and CDR2 SYGVNS come from the germline V gene.

This clone was observed a handful of times. The chain recombines TRBV2 with TRBJ2-3; 9 bases map to TRBD2. The CDR3 spans 17 residues. Germline CDR1 reads SNHLY; CDR2 reads FYNNEI. V trimming: 1 base; J trimming: 0 bases; junction bases outside the gene matches: 5. The CDR3 DNA sequence: TGTGCCAGCAGTGAAGTCTGGCGGGGGGGGAGCACAGATACGCAGTATTTT. Residues: CASSEVWRGGSTDTQYF. Variable domain in full (rest from reference TRBV2 and TRBJ2-3): EPEVTQTPSHQVTQMGQEVILRCVPISNHLYFYWYRQILGQKVEFLVSFYNNEISEKSEIFDDQFSVERPDGSNFTLKIRSTKLEDSAMYFCASSEVWRGGSTDTQYFGPGTRLTVL.

This clone was picked up a small number of times. The CDR3 nucleotides are TGTGCCAGCACAAGTGGGGGGGACCCCTACGAGCAGTACTTC. It specifies CASTSGGDPYEQYF. The chain carries TRBV6-5 and TRBJ2-7, with 7 nucleotides matching TRBD2. This CDR3 is 14 amino acids long. The trim removed 7 bases at V and 2 bases at J, leaving 8 bases unmatched. Germline CDR1 is MNHEY and CDR2 is SVGAGI.

This chain uses TRBV28 with TRBJ1-2, with 7 bases matching TRBD1. Germline V gene data show CDR1 as MDHEN and CDR2 as SYDVKM. The CDR3 length is 14 residues. Trimming at V came to 3 bases and at J to 8 bases, leaving 9 bases not matched to a gene. The CDR3 protein is CASSFDRDRGGYTF. The CDR3 DNA follows: TGTGCCAGCAGTTTTGACAGGGACCGGGGGGGCTACACCTTC.

A few counts support this clone. V is TRBV6-5 and J is TRBJ1-5; a possible D gene is TRBD1 (5 bases). The CDR3 is 15 residues long. Trimming stripped 0 bases from V and 4 bases from J, with 10 bases between. In germline, CDR1 is MNHEY, CDR2 SVGAGI. The CDR3 nucleotides read TGTGCCAGCAGTTACTCAGCGGGGGATAATCAGCCCCAGCATTTT. This gives the protein CASSYSAGDNQPQHF.

By frequency in the sample, this clone is medium-sized. The genes are TRBV11-1 and TRBJ2-2, with 10 nucleotides matching TRBD2. Germline lookup yields CDR1 SGHAT and CDR2 FQDESV (reference sequence). The CDR3 extends over 18 amino acids. Germline trimming cut 1 base from V and 5 bases from J; bases unmatched to any gene: 10. The CDR3 spells CASSLDGGSGRRTGELFF. The CDR3 DNA follows: TGTGCCAGCAGCTTAGATGGCGGTAGCGGGAGGCGAACCGGGGAGCTGTTTTTT.

The V and J genes are TRBV19 and TRBJ2-1; TRBD2 aligns across 8 bases. V was clipped by 6 bases and J by 2 bases; unmatched bases: 0. The V gene's germline CDR1 is LNHDA and CDR2 SQIVND (reference sequence). There are 13 residues in the CDR3. The CDR3, as DNA: TGTGCCAGTAGGGGACTAGCCTACAATGAGCAGTTCTTC. This codes for CASRGLAYNEQFF.

The J gene is TRBJ1-6, the V gene TRBV4-2, with 8 bases aligning to TRBD1. Germline values: CDR1 LGHNA, CDR2 YNFKEQ. V was pared by 2 bases and J by 5 bases, with 2 bases of the junction left unmatched. This CDR3 is 15 amino acids long. The CDR3 reads CASSQQGAHNSPLHF. The CDR3 coding sequence is TGTGCCAGCAGCCAACAGGGGGCGCATAATTCACCCCTCCACTTT.

This CDR3 reads CASSHRTGTNYGYTF. In DNA, the CDR3 is TGTGCCAGCAGCCACCGGACAGGGACTAACTATGGCTACACCTTC. The chain uses TRBV5-5 and TRBJ1-2, with 8 bases that match TRBD1. Trimming removed 4 bases from V and 0 bases from J; junction bases left unmatched: 5. Germline lookup yields CDR1 SGHKS and CDR2 YYEKEE (reference sequence). The CDR3 spans 15 residues.

This clone qualifies as medium-sized. The V gene is TRBV6-1, the J gene TRBJ1-2; TRBD1 might be the D (5 bases). The CDR3 sequence is 14 residues long. Between the trimmed V and J ends, which lost 1 base and 8 bases, there was a span of 14 bases. Germline CDR1 and CDR2: MNHNS and SASEGT. In nucleotides, the CDR3 is TGTGCCAGCAGTGAAGGGGGGAGGCCGCTCGGCTACACCTTC. This codes for CASSEGGRPLGYTF.

The V call is TRBV7-3, the J call TRBJ2-7; 11 bases are a match to TRBD2. The V and J ends lost 5 bases and 5 bases, in that order; junction bases with no gene match: 11. CDR1 SGHTA and CDR2 FQGTGA come from the germline V gene. CDR3 length: 16 residues. For the CDR3, the DNA is TGTGCCAGCAGCCCACTAGCGGGAGCTTCCCAGGACGAGCAGTACTTC. It specifies CASSPLAGASQDEQYF.

In its sample, this clone ranks as medium-sized. This sequence joins TRBV19 and TRBJ2-1; 9 bases are shared with TRBD1. The V gene's germline CDR1 is LNHDA and CDR2 SQIVND (reference sequence). J was trimmed by 9 bases and V by 7 bases; bases with no gene match: 10. This CDR3 contains 14 residues. CDR3 in DNA: TGTGCCAGTACTTGGGGACAGGGCCTCGGTGAGCAGTTCTTC. This translates into CASTWGQGLGEQFF.

For the CDR3, the DNA is TGTGCCAGCACGTGGCGGGTTCGGGGCTACACCTTC. Its protein is CASTWRVRGYTF. This chain connects TRBV2 to TRBJ1-2; no reliable D call. The CDR3 is 12 amino acids. Trimming shortened V by 7 bases and J by 8 bases, and 14 bases separated the two germline ends. In germline, CDR1 is SNHLY, CDR2 FYNNEI.